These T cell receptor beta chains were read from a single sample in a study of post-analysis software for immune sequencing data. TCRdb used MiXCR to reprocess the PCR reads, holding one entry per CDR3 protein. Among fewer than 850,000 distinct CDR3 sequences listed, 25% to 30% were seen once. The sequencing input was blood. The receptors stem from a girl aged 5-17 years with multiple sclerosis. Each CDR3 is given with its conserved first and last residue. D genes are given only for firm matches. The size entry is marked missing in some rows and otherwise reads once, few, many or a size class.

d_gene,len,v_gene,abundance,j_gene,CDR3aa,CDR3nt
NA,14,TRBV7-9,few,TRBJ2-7,CASSFSVEAEEQYF,TGTGCCAGCAGCTTTAGCGTTGAGGCCGAAGAGCAGTACTTC
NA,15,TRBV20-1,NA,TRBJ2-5,CSAPTGPGVGETQYF,TGCAGTGCCCCGACGGGCCCGGGGGTGGGAGAGACCCAGTACTTC
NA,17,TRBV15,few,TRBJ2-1,CATSSPRVLSSYNEQFF,TGTGCCACCAGCTCACCTAGGGTCTTGAGCTCCTACAATGAGCAGTTCTTC
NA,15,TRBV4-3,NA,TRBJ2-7,CASSQDGGTTYEQYF,TGCGCCAGCAGCCAAGACGGGGGCACAACCTACGAGCAGTACTTC
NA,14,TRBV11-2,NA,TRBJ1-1,CASSRTSGRGRAFF,TGTGCCAGCAGTCGGACATCCGGGAGGGGTAGGGCTTTCTTT
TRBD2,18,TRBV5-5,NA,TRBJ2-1,CASSLGSGLAGVYNEQFF,TGTGCCAGCAGCTTGGGTTCGGGTCTAGCGGGGGTATACAATGAGCAGTTCTTC
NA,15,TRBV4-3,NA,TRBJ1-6,CASSQDSGENSPLHF,TGCGCCAGCAGCCAAGATTCAGGGGAAAATTCACCCCTCCACTTT
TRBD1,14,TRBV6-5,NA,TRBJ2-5,CASRPSGGPETQYF,TGTGCCAGCAGGCCTTCAGGGGGCCCGGAGACCCAGTACTTC
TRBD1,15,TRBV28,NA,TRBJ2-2,CASSSQGVGTGELFF,TGTGCCAGCAGTTCCCAGGGGGTGGGCACCGGGGAGCTGTTTTTT
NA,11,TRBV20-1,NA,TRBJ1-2,CSAKLAGGYTF,TGCAGTGCCAAGTTGGCGGGCGGCTACACCTTC
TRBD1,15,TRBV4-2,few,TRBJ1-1,CASSLAQGALTEAFF,TGTGCCAGCAGCCTAGCACAGGGGGCGCTCACTGAAGCTTTCTTT
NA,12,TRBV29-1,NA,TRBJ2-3,CSVAGGEHTQYF,TGCAGCGTCGCTGGGGGCGAACATACGCAGTATTTT
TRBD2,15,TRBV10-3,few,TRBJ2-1,CAIRATARREGVLFF,TGTGCCATCAGAGCCACGGCTCGGCGGGAGGGCGTGCTGTTCTTC
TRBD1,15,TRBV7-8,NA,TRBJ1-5,CASSFDRVTNQPQHF,TGTGCCAGCAGCTTCGACAGGGTTACTAATCAGCCCCAGCATTTT
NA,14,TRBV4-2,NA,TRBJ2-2,CASSHQQHTGELFF,TGTGCCAGCAGCCACCAGCAGCACACCGGGGAGCTGTTTTTT
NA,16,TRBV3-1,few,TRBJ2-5,CASSRIPYGARETQYF,TGTGCCAGCAGCCGGATTCCTTACGGGGCTAGGGAGACCCAGTACTTC